This T cell receptor (beta chain) originates from a study of blood T cell repertoires in COVID-19. Authors' methods: Scientists estimated how many nucleated cells there were by amplifying reference gene primers. This table comes from immunoSEQ multiplex PCR, and its TCRdb copy is limited to in-frame clones, with some not included. The DNA was the basis for D and trimming; V, J and clone size are from that table. The data contain 200,000 to 250,000 clones, 84% of them singletons. V lost 5 bases and J 1 base, leaving 12 bases between the germline ends. The CDR3 has 15 amino acids. CDR1 and CDR2 (germline): SEHNR, FQNEAQ (reference sequence).

This TCR was sampled from a woman aged 40 to 50 who had recovered from COVID-19. Sequenced: PBMCs or T cells enriched from blood (not recorded which). The V gene is TRBV7-9, the J gene TRBJ2-1; the D gene is possibly TRBD2 (6 bases). The CDR3 protein is CASSLLGGSYNEQFF. The CDR3 DNA reads TGTGCCAGCAGCCTCCTCGGGGGATCCTACAATGAGCAGTTCTTC.